One sample yielded the 26 T cell receptor beta chains listed below, sequenced in a study of blood T cell repertoires in COVID-19. The data were produced by immunoSEQ multiplex PCR, yet TCRdb's version contains in-frame clones alone and is incomplete. The sample has 200,000 to 250,000 clones; about 81% are singletons. The source material was PBMCs or T cells enriched from blood (not recorded which). These receptors all stem from a middle-aged man who had recovered from COVID-19.

The V gene is TRBV7-6, the J gene TRBJ2-1; 11 positions agree with TRBD2. The CDR3 totals 15 residues. CDR1 and CDR2 (germline): SGHVS, FNYEAQ. The V and J ends lost 2 bases and 7 bases, in that order; junction bases with no gene match: 4. CDR3 sequence: CASSLIAGGPNEQFF. The CDR3 region has the DNA TGTGCCAGCAGCTTAATAGCGGGGGGGCCAAATGAGCAGTTCTTC.

This clone appeared a single time. The chain combines TRBV11-2 with TRBJ2-7; a weak D match, TRBD2 (5 bases). This CDR3 has 15 residues. The germline V gene encodes CDR1 SGHAT and CDR2 FQNNGV. Trimming removed 5 bases from V and 0 bases from J, with 14 bases in between. The CDR3 DNA is TGTGCCAGCAGCCGAACTGGACTGAGCTCCTACGAGCAGTACTTC. Protein sequence: CASSRTGLSSYEQYF. The variable domain in full, completed from reference TRBV11-2 and TRBJ2-7, reads EAGVAQSPRYKIIEKRQSVAFWCNPISGHATLYWYQQILGQGPKLLIQFQNNGVVDDSQLPKDRFSAERLKGVDSTLKIQPAKLEDSAVYLCASSRTGLSSYEQYFGPGTRLTVT.

The chain combines TRBV27 with TRBJ1-1, with D perhaps matching TRBD1 (5 bases). The CDR3 sequence is 14 residues long. Germline V lookup: CDR1 MNHEY, CDR2 SMNVEV (reference sequence). The V end was cut by 6 bases, the J end by 4 bases, with 15 bases between. This chain's CDR3 is CASSPGGRVTEAFF. The CDR3 DNA reads as TGTGCCAGCAGCCCGGGTGGCAGGGTCACTGAAGCTTTCTTT.

V usage is TRBV4-1 and J usage is TRBJ2-1; TRBD1 matches at 7 bases. The germline V gene has CDR1 MGHRA and CDR2 YSYEKL. This CDR3 spans 14 amino acids. The junction had 7 bases not matched to a gene; V was cut back by 8 bases and J by 3 bases. The CDR3 nucleotides read TGCGCCAGCTCAACAGGGGCATTCTACAATGAGCAGTTCTTC. It codes for CASSTGAFYNEQFF.

This clone was observed once. The chain uses TRBV19 and TRBJ1-2; 12 bases map to TRBD1. Germline values: CDR1 LNHDA, CDR2 SQIVND (reference sequence). Trimming took 5 bases from V and 7 from J; bases not matched to a gene: 11. The CDR3 consists of 16 residues. The CDR3 DNA is TGTGCCAGTAGTCTTGGGACAGGGGGCCGGAATGGTGGCTACACCTTC. This codes for CASSLGTGGRNGGYTF.

V is TRBV5-8 and J is TRBJ1-2; possibly TRBD1 for D (6 bases). Trimming took 4 bases from V and 4 from J, leaving 20 bases between them. CDR1 SGHTS and CDR2 YDEGEE come from the germline V gene. CDR3 length: 16 amino acids. DNA for the CDR3: TGTGCCAGCAGCCCACGGACAGCCGATTATTTCTATGGCTACACCTTC. The encoded protein is CASSPRTADYFYGYTF.

This clone appeared a single time. The chain carries TRBV27 and TRBJ2-3; D gene ambiguous. Germline V CDR1 and CDR2: MNHEY, SMNVEV (reference sequence). The CDR3 length is 13 residues. Trimming removed 6 bases at V and 2 bases at J, with 9 bases between. The CDR3 region is CASSQYNTDTQYF. The CDR3 region has the DNA TGTGCCAGCAGCCAGTACAACACAGATACGCAGTATTTT.

V usage is TRBV28 and J usage is TRBJ1-6; 8 nucleotides align to TRBD1. Per the germline V gene, CDR1 is MDHEN and CDR2 is SYDVKM. The CDR3 runs 14 residues. Trimming removed 8 bases from V and 4 bases from J; junction bases left unmatched: 4. For the CDR3, the DNA is TGTGCCAGCGCCGGGACAGGTTATAATTCACCCCTCCACTTT. It is translated as CASAGTGYNSPLHF.

This sequence joins TRBV6-1 and TRBJ1-2; D unresolved. The germline V gene encodes CDR1 MNHNS and CDR2 SASEGT. The CDR3 extends over 14 amino acids. The V end lost 2 bases, the J end lost 4 bases, and 11 bases lay between the germline ends. The CDR3 coding sequence is TGTGCCAGCAGTGAAATCGGGTCCACCTATGGCTACACCTTC. Protein sequence: CASSEIGSTYGYTF.

The chain couples TRBV28 to TRBJ1-4; 9 bases fit TRBD1. The CDR3 has 14 residues. Trimming removed 6 bases from V and 8 bases from J; junction bases left unmatched: 7. The germline V gene has CDR1 MDHEN and CDR2 SYDVKM. CDR3 region: CASSQGQGGEKLFF. CDR3 nucleotides: TGTGCCAGCAGCCAGGGACAGGGTGGAGAAAAACTGTTTTTT.

The CDR3 region has the DNA TGTGCCAGCAGCTGGACAGGGGCTTCCTACGAGCAGTACTTC. Translation: CASSWTGASYEQYF. The chain combines TRBV7-9 with TRBJ2-7; 9 nucleotides match TRBD1. The CDR3 is 14 amino acids. Germline V lookup: CDR1 SEHNR, CDR2 FQNEAQ (reference sequence). Trimming cost V 4 bases and J 1 base; bases outside gene matches: 2.

This clone was counted only a few times. The chain couples TRBV29-1 to TRBJ1-2; 7 nucleotides line up with TRBD1. Germline values: CDR1 SQVTM, CDR2 ANQGSEA. The CDR3 is made up of 11 amino acids. J lost 7 bases, V lost 3 bases, and 2 bases had no gene match. The CDR3 bases are TGCAGCGTTGAGGAGGGGGCTGGCTACACCTTC. Its protein product is CSVEEGAGYTF.

The genes are TRBV5-8 and TRBJ2-7; D remains ambiguous. This CDR3 comprises 16 residues. V lost 4 bases and J 1 base, leaving 18 bases between the germline ends. Germline assignment: CDR1 SGHTS and CDR2 YDEGEE. DNA for the CDR3: TGTGCCAGCAGCCTGGGAATGCGATTTACTTCCTACGAGCAGTACTTC. It yields the protein CASSLGMRFTSYEQYF.

This clone was detected once. The rearrangement uses TRBV21-1 and TRBJ1-2; the table calls TRBD1, which could not be checked here. TRBV21-1 is deemed a pseudogene. The CDR3 spans 15 residues. The CDR3 nucleotides read TGTGCCAGCAGCAAAGAATGTGGCAGGGGTTGTAGCTACACCTTC. It yields the protein CASSKECGRGCSYTF.

The chain is built from TRBV4-1 and TRBJ1-1; D perhaps matches TRBD1 (6 bases). CDR3 length equals 15 residues. CDR1 and CDR2 from the germline V gene are MGHRA and YSYEKL. Trimming removed 4 bases at V and 4 bases at J, with 16 bases between. This CDR3 is CASSLAGTPATEAFF. CDR3 in DNA: TGCGCCAGCAGCCTTGCAGGGACACCTGCCACTGAAGCTTTCTTT.

The chain combines TRBV12-5 with TRBJ1-5; D not resolved. The CDR3 has 13 residues. V dropped 0 bases and J dropped 7 bases, with 7 bases sitting between them. CDR1 is LGHNT and CDR2 is FRNRAP in the germline V gene. CDR3 sequence reads: CASGLVSGQPQHF. CDR3 coding DNA: TGTGCTAGTGGTTTGGTATCGGGGCAGCCCCAGCATTTT.

The chain links TRBV4-1 to TRBJ2-7; 9 bases agree with TRBD2. J was trimmed by 5 bases and V by 2 bases; bases with no gene match: 10. Germline CDR1 reads MGHRA; CDR2 reads YSYEKL. The CDR3 extends over 16 amino acids. The CDR3 region is CASSQPLAGRRHEQYF. The CDR3, as DNA: TGCGCCAGCAGCCAACCCCTAGCGGGACGCCGTCACGAGCAGTACTTC.

This chain joins TRBV28 and TRBJ1-1; TRBD1 might be the D (5 bases). CDR1 MDHEN and CDR2 SYDVKM come from the germline V gene. The CDR3 has 14 residues. Deletions cut 5 bases from V and 4 bases from J, with 14 bases between. The CDR3 DNA follows: TGTGCCAGCAGTCCCTCTGGAAGGGGCACTGAAGCTTTCTTT. Protein product: CASSPSGRGTEAFF.

J is TRBJ2-3 and V is TRBV27, with D maybe TRBD1 (5 bases). The CDR3 runs 16 residues. Trimming pared 6 bases from V and 4 bases from J, leaving 20 bases between. The germline V gene encodes CDR1 MNHEY and CDR2 SMNVEV (reference sequence). DNA for the CDR3: TGTGCCAGCAGCCCACTTAGTGATGGGGCTGCAGATACGCAGTATTTT. This encodes CASSPLSDGAADTQYF.

DNA of the CDR3: TGTGCCAGCTCACTAGGACAGGGGATCCTGAACACTGAAGCTTTCTTT. It is translated as CASSLGQGILNTEAFF. V and J are TRBV18 and TRBJ1-1; 9 positions match TRBD1. With V trimmed by 4 bases and J by 0 bases, 6 bases remained unmatched. The germline V gene has CDR1 KGHSH and CDR2 LQKENI. CDR3 length: 16 amino acids.

CDR3 sequence (DNA): TGTGCCAGCACGCGGACAGGGGGGACTGAAGCTTTCTTT. The encoded protein is CASTRTGGTEAFF. This chain connects TRBV6-5 to TRBJ1-1; 10 positions match TRBD1. The CDR3 consists of 13 residues. V dropped 7 bases and J dropped 5; count of bases not matched to a gene: 4. In germline, CDR1 is MNHEY, CDR2 SVGAGI.

The chain couples TRBV20-1 to TRBJ2-1; perhaps TRBD1 as D (5 bases). The CDR3 runs 11 residues. The V end was cut by 3 bases, the J end by 10 bases, with 10 bases between. Germline V gene data show CDR1 as DFQATT and CDR2 as SNEGSKA (reference sequence). CDR3 residues: CSASKGQEQFF. In nucleotides, the CDR3 is TGCAGTGCTAGCAAGGGGCAGGAGCAGTTCTTC.

V usage is TRBV19 and J usage is TRBJ1-2, with a tentative D call TRBD1 (6 bases). Germline values: CDR1 LNHDA, CDR2 SQIVND (reference sequence). The CDR3 has 16 residues. With 4 bases removed from V and 4 bases from J, the gap between germline ends came to 19 bases. The CDR3 reads CASSTAPLRGGYGYTF. The CDR3 DNA reads TGTGCCAGTAGTACCGCCCCTCTGAGGGGGGGCTATGGCTACACCTTC.

This chain uses TRBV11-2 with TRBJ2-1, with a tentative D call TRBD1 (6 bases). Trimming left V 5 bases short and J 7 bases short, with 21 bases between. Germline CDR1 reads SGHAT; CDR2 reads FQNNGV. CDR3 length: 16 amino acids. The CDR3 DNA follows: TGTGCCAGCAGCCCCAAAGGGGGAATCATACGGAATGAGCAGTTCTTC. Amino acids: CASSPKGGIIRNEQFF.

This chain uses TRBV3-1 (or the pseudogene TRBV3-2) with TRBJ1-6; 10 bases are shared with TRBD1. The V gene's germline CDR1 is LGHDT and CDR2 YNNKEL (reference sequence). The V gene end was trimmed by 1 base and the J gene end by 11 bases; junction bases not matched to a gene: 5. This CDR3 spans 15 amino acids. The CDR3 DNA is TGTGCCAGCAGCCAAGGTGGGACAGGGGTAACACCCCTCCACTTT. Protein: CASSQGGTGVTPLHF.

The V gene is TRBV3-1 (or the pseudogene TRBV3-2), the J gene TRBJ2-2; possibly TRBD1 for D (6 bases). Germline V gives CDR1 LGHDT, CDR2 YNNKEL (reference sequence). This CDR3 region has 16 residues. Trimming shortened V by 1 base and J by 0 bases, and 9 bases separated the two germline ends. In nucleotides, the CDR3 is TGTGCCAGCAGCCAAGTTTGGACAGCGAACACCGGGGAGCTGTTTTTT. This codes for CASSQVWTANTGELFF.